Below are 32 T cell receptor beta chains sequenced from a single sample in a study of shared clonotypes between healthy human individuals. Measured with immunoSEQ multiplex PCR; TCRdb has only the in-frame clones, and not every one. The sample has roughly 850,000 clones; roughly 96% are singletons. As defined, naive CD8 cells were CD45RO-negative and positively selected for CCR7, with terminally differentiated effector memory CD45RA+ cells excluded. The sequencing input was naive CD8+ T cells sorted from blood. All receptors derive from a man between 25 and 39 years old in good health.

This rearrangement joins TRBV5-1 to TRBJ2-7, with 7 bases that match TRBD2. CDR1 SGHRS and CDR2 YFSETQ come from the germline V gene. With V trimmed by 4 bases and J by 2 bases, 3 bases remained unmatched. The CDR3 totals 13 residues. The CDR3: CASSGGVTYEQYF. Written as DNA, the CDR3 is TGCGCCAGCAGCGGGGGGGTCACCTACGAGCAGTACTTC.

The CDR3 DNA sequence: TGTGCCTGGAGTGTAGGACGGTCAGGGGGCGGTCAGCCCCAGCATTTT. This translates into CAWSVGRSGGGQPQHF. The chain uses TRBV30 and TRBJ1-5, with 8 bases fitting TRBD1. Germline V gene sequence: CDR1 GTSNPN, CDR2 SVGIG (reference sequence). The CDR3 runs to 16 residues. V dropped 0 bases and J dropped 6; count of bases not matched to a gene: 10.

The chain uses TRBV5-1 and TRBJ2-2; 9 positions agree with TRBD1. Germline V gives CDR1 SGHRS, CDR2 YFSETQ. CDR3 length equals 14 residues. V shed 0 bases, J shed 9 bases, and the junction held 3 bases outside the gene matches. CDR3 residues: CASSLGTGARELFF. CDR3 sequence (DNA): TGCGCCAGCAGCTTGGGGACAGGGGCCCGGGAGCTGTTTTTT.

CDR3 amino acids: CASSPVWGSYEQYF. In nucleotides, the CDR3 is TGTGCCAGCAGTCCCGTATGGGGCTCCTACGAGCAGTACTTC. The V gene is TRBV6-1, the J gene TRBJ2-7; D is uncertain. Trimming pared 5 bases from V and 0 bases from J, leaving 11 bases between. This CDR3 has 14 amino acids. Per germline, CDR1 MNHNS and CDR2 SASEGT.

The CDR3, as DNA: TGTGCCAGCAGTGCCCCCAGGACAGGGGAGACGGAGACCCAGTACTTC. This sequence encodes CASSAPRTGETETQYF. This chain uses TRBV6-1 with TRBJ2-5; 9 bases map to TRBD1. The CDR3 is 16 amino acids. V shed 4 bases, J shed 5 bases, and the junction held 11 bases outside the gene matches. Germline CDR1 is MNHNS and CDR2 is SASEGT.

This chain joins TRBV15 and TRBJ1-1; a weak D match, TRBD1 (6 bases). The V and J ends lost 8 bases and 2 bases respectively, with 15 bases between them. CDR3 length: 14 amino acids. CDR1 LNHNV and CDR2 YYDKDF come from the germline V gene (reference sequence). CDR3 sequence (DNA): TGTGCCACCGAGCCCGGAGGGACAAACACTGAAGCTTTCTTT. Amino acid sequence: CATEPGGTNTEAFF.

This chain joins TRBV28 and TRBJ1-1; D remains ambiguous. Germline CDR1 MDHEN, CDR2 SYDVKM. Trimming removed 6 bases at V and 1 base at J, with 12 bases between. The CDR3 is made up of 14 amino acids. The CDR3 sequence: CASRSGVGNTEAFF. The CDR3 bases are TGTGCCAGCAGGTCCGGGGTGGGGAACACTGAAGCTTTCTTT.

This chain joins TRBV15 and TRBJ1-2; D is unresolved. CDR3 length: 14 residues. V lost 0 bases and J lost 4, with 9 bases in between. Germline V gene lookup returns CDR1 LNHNV and CDR2 YYDKDF (reference sequence). CDR3 nucleotides: TGTGCCACCAGCAGAGAGGCAGTACTCTATGGCTACACCTTC. It codes for CATSREAVLYGYTF.

CDR3 sequence reads: CASSLSGRMNTEAFF. The CDR3 nucleotides are TGTGCCAGCAGCTTATCGGGACGGATGAACACTGAAGCTTTCTTT. The rearrangement links TRBV5-5 to TRBJ1-1, with a weak D call TRBD1 (5 bases). The CDR3 loop spans 15 amino acids. Germline V gene lookup returns CDR1 SGHKS and CDR2 YYEKEE (reference sequence). The V end was cut by 2 bases, the J end by 0 bases, with 11 bases between.

Note on this clone: Other DNA sequences in the same sample also yield this CDR3. In nucleotides, the CDR3 is TGTGCCAGCAGTTTGGCCGGGTCCTACGAGCAGTACTTC. Translated: CASSLAGSYEQYF. The chain is built from TRBV27 and TRBJ2-7; D gene unclear. Germline V lookup: CDR1 MNHEY, CDR2 SMNVEV (reference sequence). Trimming pared 3 bases from V and 1 base from J, leaving 7 bases between. The CDR3 extends over 13 amino acids.

V gene TRBV5-1 combines with J gene TRBJ2-7; weak D call: TRBD1 (5 bases). This CDR3 has 14 residues. The V end was cut by 4 bases, the J end by 3 bases, with 14 bases between. The germline gives CDR1 SGHRS, CDR2 YFSETQ. The CDR3 spells CASSLQGYGYEQYF. CDR3 nucleotides: TGCGCCAGCAGCCTGCAGGGATACGGCTACGAGCAGTACTTC.

The rearrangement uses TRBV29-1 and TRBJ1-2; weak D call: TRBD1 (6 bases). In germline, CDR1 is SQVTM, CDR2 ANQGSEA. The V end was cut by 5 bases, the J end by 8 bases, with 21 bases between. The CDR3 sequence is 14 residues long. The CDR3 DNA is TGCAGCGTTCCCCGCCCACAGGGAACGACGGGCTACACCTTC. This encodes CSVPRPQGTTGYTF. The full variable domain, rest sourced from reference TRBV29-1 and TRBJ1-2, is SAVISQKPSRDICQRGTSLTIQCQVDSQVTMMFWYRQQPGQSLTLIATANQGSEATYESGFVIDKFPISRPNLTFSTLTVSNMSPEDSSIYLCSVPRPQGTTGYTFGSGTRLTVV.

This clone was observed once. In DNA form, the CDR3 reads TGTGCCAGCAGCCCAATACAGGGGGTGGAGCCCCAGCATTTT. Translation: CASSPIQGVEPQHF. V is TRBV7-9 and J is TRBJ1-5; the match to TRBD1 covers 8 bases. CDR1 SEHNR and CDR2 FQNEAQ come from the germline V gene (reference sequence). With V trimmed by 5 bases and J by 8 bases, 8 bases remained unmatched. CDR3 length: 14 residues.

The chain has TRBV6-5 and TRBJ2-2; possibly TRBD2 for D (6 bases). The V end lost 3 bases, the J end lost 2 bases, and 13 bases lay between the germline ends. CDR3 length equals 16 residues. The germline gives CDR1 MNHEY, CDR2 SVGAGI. The CDR3 region is CASSYSSGENTGELFF. CDR3 sequence (DNA): TGTGCCAGCAGTTATAGTAGCGGAGAAAACACCGGGGAGCTGTTTTTT.

The genes are TRBV7-9 and TRBJ2-7, with D perhaps matching TRBD1 (6 bases). The CDR3 is 14 amino acids. Germline CDR1 is SEHNR and CDR2 is FQNEAQ (reference sequence). V lost 5 bases and J 4 bases, leaving 15 bases between the germline ends. This CDR3 is CASSQDDRRYEQYF. DNA for the CDR3: TGTGCCAGCAGCCAAGACGACAGGCGTTACGAGCAGTACTTC.

Here the CDR3 reads CASSDGWVTEQYF. DNA for the CDR3: TGTGCCAGCAGTGACGGGTGGGTAACCGAGCAGTACTTC. The V call is TRBV6-1, the J call TRBJ2-7; no reliable D call. V shed 3 bases and J shed 6 bases, with 12 bases lying between them. CDR1 MNHNS and CDR2 SASEGT come from the germline V gene. The CDR3 is made up of 13 amino acids.

The V call is TRBV9, the J call TRBJ2-1; 8 bases match TRBD2. The length of the CDR3 is 15 residues. Germline V CDR1 and CDR2: SGDLS, YYNGEE. V was pared by 4 bases and J by 7 bases, with 10 bases of the junction left unmatched. The CDR3 nucleotides read TGTGCCAGCAGCATTCTAGCGGGTCTGGTTAATGAGCAGTTCTTC. It codes for CASSILAGLVNEQFF.

V is TRBV7-9 and J is TRBJ1-1; 9 positions agree with TRBD1. The germline V gene encodes CDR1 SEHNR and CDR2 FQNEAQ (reference sequence). V was pared by 5 bases and J by 4 bases, with 2 bases of the junction left unmatched. The CDR3 totals 13 residues. CDR3 protein: CASSQTGGTEAFF. CDR3 in DNA: TGTGCCAGCAGCCAGACAGGGGGCACTGAAGCTTTCTTT.

V gene TRBV2 combines with J gene TRBJ2-7; TRBD2 matches 12 bases. The CDR3 loop spans 15 amino acids. The J segment lost 1 base and the V segment lost 6 bases, leaving 4 bases of the junction unmatched. Germline CDR1 SNHLY, CDR2 FYNNEI. The CDR3 reads CASRGTSGPSYEQYF. The CDR3 region has the DNA TGTGCCAGCAGGGGGACTAGCGGGCCATCCTACGAGCAGTACTTC.

J is TRBJ2-1 and V is TRBV25-1; D not resolved. CDR3 length equals 18 residues. V was trimmed by 1 base and J by 0 bases, leaving 16 bases between them. Looked up from germline, CDR1 is MGHDK and CDR2 is SYGVNS. As DNA, the CDR3 is TGTGCCAGCAGTGAATCAAAACGAGTCTCCCCCTCCTACAATGAGCAGTTCTTC. Amino acid sequence: CASSESKRVSPSYNEQFF.

As for this clone: The sample carries other DNA sequences with the same CDR3. This chain joins TRBV5-1 and TRBJ1-1, with D hard to call. This CDR3 contains 12 residues. Germline V lookup: CDR1 SGHRS, CDR2 YFSETQ. The V gene lost 4 bases and the J gene lost 1 base, with 5 bases spanning the gap. CDR3 region: CASSPGNTEAFF. The CDR3 DNA reads TGCGCCAGCAGCCCGGGGAACACTGAAGCTTTCTTT.

CDR3 nucleotide sequence: TGTGCCAGCTGGGGAGGGGACGCTCCGGCTTCTGAAGCTTTCTTT. It is translated as CASWGGDAPASEAFF. The rearrangement joins TRBV7-6 to TRBJ1-1, with TRBD1 as a possible D gene (5 bases). Germline V gene sequence: CDR1 SGHVS, CDR2 FNYEAQ. There are 15 residues in the CDR3. The V and J ends lost 8 bases and 6 bases respectively, with 22 bases between them.

The gene calls are TRBV10-3 and TRBJ2-1; 10 nucleotides agree with TRBD2. With 2 bases clipped from V and 2 bases from J, the junction kept 9 bases outside the gene matches. This CDR3 is 18 amino acids long. The germline CDR1 and CDR2 sequences are ENHRY and SYGVKD. The DNA for the CDR3 is TGTGCCATCAGTGAGCCAGCCAGCGGGAGGGCCGCCTACAATGAGCAGTTCTTC. Its translation is CAISEPASGRAAYNEQFF.

The chain couples TRBV2 to TRBJ2-5; D is unclear. The CDR3 has 14 residues. Germline V gene lookup returns CDR1 SNHLY and CDR2 FYNNEI. V was cut by 7 bases and J by 0 bases, with 12 bases left in between. CDR3 amino acids: CASTPRKYQETQYF. CDR3 in DNA: TGTGCCAGCACACCGAGGAAATACCAAGAGACCCAGTACTTC.

The V call is TRBV7-9, the J call TRBJ2-7, with 7 bases identical to TRBD1. The CDR3 totals 14 residues. The germline V gene encodes CDR1 SEHNR and CDR2 FQNEAQ (reference sequence). V gave up 4 bases and J gave up 5 bases; unmatched junction bases: 8. The CDR3 spells CASSSTGAYDEQYF. The DNA of the CDR3 is TGTGCCAGCAGCTCTACAGGGGCGTACGACGAGCAGTACTTC.

This rearrangement joins TRBV27 to TRBJ1-1; D uncertain. The CDR3 sequence is 14 residues long. Trimming shortened V by 5 bases and J by 1 base, and 11 bases separated the two germline ends. Looked up from germline, CDR1 is MNHEY and CDR2 is SMNVEV (reference sequence). The CDR3 DNA reads TGTGCCAGCAGTGCCACCAGGCCGAACACTGAAGCTTTCTTT. It yields the protein CASSATRPNTEAFF.

The chain is built from TRBV2 and TRBJ1-1, with D uncertain. The CDR3 has 14 amino acids. Trimming shortened V by 1 base and J by 6 bases, and 12 bases separated the two germline ends. CDR1 and CDR2 from the germline V gene are SNHLY and FYNNEI. The CDR3 coding sequence is TGTGCCAGCAGTGAAGAAGGGAATGGGGCTGAAGCTTTCTTT. It yields the protein CASSEEGNGAEAFF.

The V call is TRBV7-9, the J call TRBJ2-5; D is uncertain. Germline V gene data show CDR1 as SEHNR and CDR2 as FQNEAQ (reference sequence). The CDR3 sequence is 15 residues long. The V and J ends lost 5 bases and 1 base respectively, with 14 bases between them. The CDR3 region has the DNA TGTGCCAGCAGCCGATACCGGAACACCCAAGAGACCCAGTACTTC. It codes for CASSRYRNTQETQYF.

The gene calls are TRBV25-1 and TRBJ2-1, with TRBD2 identical over 10 bases. The CDR3 is made up of 17 amino acids. V lost 3 bases to trimming and J lost 8 bases; unmatched junction nucleotides: 13. Germline CDR1 and CDR2: MGHDK and SYGVNS. The CDR3 DNA sequence: TGTGCCAGCAGTGAGGCTAGCGGGAGTCCAGGGTCCGATGAGCAGTTCTTC. This translates into CASSEASGSPGSDEQFF.

This chain links TRBV29-1 with TRBJ2-5; D is uncertain. Trimming pared 5 bases from V and 2 bases from J, leaving 9 bases between. Germline V gene lookup returns CDR1 SQVTM and CDR2 ANQGSEA. The CDR3 has 12 amino acids. The CDR3 DNA reads as TGCAGCGTTTTTGCGTTACAAGAGACCCAGTACTTC. Protein sequence: CSVFALQETQYF. Full variable domain (outside the CDR3, taken from reference TRBV29-1 and TRBJ2-5): SAVISQKPSRDICQRGTSLTIQCQVDSQVTMMFWYRQQPGQSLTLIATANQGSEATYESGFVIDKFPISRPNLTFSTLTVSNMSPEDSSIYLCSVFALQETQYFGPGTRLLVL.

The CDR3 DNA follows: TGTGCCAGCCAAACTAGCATCGGTCGAACCGGGGAGCTGTTTTTT. Translating it yields CASQTSIGRTGELFF. The V gene is TRBV2, the J gene TRBJ2-2; D perhaps matches TRBD2 (6 bases). With 8 bases removed from V and 5 bases from J, the gap between germline ends came to 18 bases. CDR1 is SNHLY, CDR2 FYNNEI, per germline. This CDR3 is 15 amino acids long.

V and J are TRBV27 and TRBJ2-7; D is undetermined. The CDR3 is made up of 14 amino acids. The V end lost 3 bases, the J end lost 4 bases, and 13 bases lay between the germline ends. Germline CDR1 MNHEY, CDR2 SMNVEV (reference sequence). The CDR3 here is CASSFFTSQYEQYF. CDR3 sequence (DNA): TGTGCCAGCAGTTTTTTTACCTCACAGTACGAGCAGTACTTC.